This TCR beta chain appears in the sequencing data of a study of response to subunit inactivated influenza vaccine. Overall study findings and caveats: After each seasonal influenza vaccination, few new T cells are recruited, the authors suggested.

TCRdb reprocessed the RT-PCR reads via MiXCR and lists one record per CDR3 protein. Of approximately 700,000 distinct CDR3 sequences detected, approximately 14% appear once; the ten largest clones hold more than 9%. As concerns this clonotype: Its antigen is as yet unknown.

This CDR3 has 14 amino acids. Germline trimming cut 6 bases from V and 3 bases from J; bases unmatched to any gene: 7. The sequencing here drew on PBMCs from blood, taken 11 to 12 days after vaccination. This receptor was obtained from a man in his forties or fifties who received an inactivated influenza vaccine. V gene TRBV12-3 or TRBV12-4 combines with J gene TRBJ2-7; TRBD2 agrees at 8 bases. In DNA form, the CDR3 reads TGTGCCAGCAGATCCTCTAGCGGGCTCTACGAGCAGTACTTC. This translates into CASRSSSGLYEQYF.